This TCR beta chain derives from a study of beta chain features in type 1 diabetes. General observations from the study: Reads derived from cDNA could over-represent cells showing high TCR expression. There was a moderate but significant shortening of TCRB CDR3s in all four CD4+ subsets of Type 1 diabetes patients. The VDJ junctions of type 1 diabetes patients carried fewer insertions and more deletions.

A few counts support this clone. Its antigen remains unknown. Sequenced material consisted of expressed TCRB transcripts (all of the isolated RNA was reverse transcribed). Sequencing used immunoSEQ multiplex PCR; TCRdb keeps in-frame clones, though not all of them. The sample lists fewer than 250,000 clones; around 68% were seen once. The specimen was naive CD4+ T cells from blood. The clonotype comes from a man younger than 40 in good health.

DNA for the CDR3: TGTGCCTGGAGTCCAGAGCCAGATACGCAGTATTTT. This encodes CAWSPEPDTQYF. The V call is TRBV30, the J call TRBJ2-3; D is ambiguous. Trimming took off 2 bases at V and 4 bases at J, with 7 bases between the two ends. The germline CDR1 and CDR2 sequences are GTSNPN and SVGIG (reference sequence). This CDR3 has 12 residues. Full variable domain (remainder filled in from reference TRBV30 and TRBJ2-3): SQTIHQWPATLVQPVGSPLSLECTVEGTSNPNLYWYRQAAGRGLQLLFYSVGIGQISSEVPQNLSASRPQDRQFILSSKKLLLSDSGFYLCAWSPEPDTQYFGPGTRLTVL.